This T cell receptor beta chain derives from a study of blood T cell repertoires in COVID-19. Study in general: Donors in the United States, Italy and Spain gave samples during acute or convalescent COVID-19. Nucleic acid was either cDNA or gDNA, and it came from T cells, B-cell-depleted T cells, or PBMCs.

Germline-derived CDR1 and CDR2 are LNHDA and SQIVND (reference sequence). The CDR3 has 16 residues. With V trimmed by 2 bases and J by 5 bases, 5 bases remained unmatched. Authors' data handling: Cell counts per sample came from amplifying reference gene primers. The data were produced by immunoSEQ multiplex PCR, yet TCRdb's version contains in-frame clones alone and is incomplete. Clonal size and the V and J genes are those of that table, whereas D and trimming came from the DNA. Seen here are 120,000 to 150,000 clones, about 87% observed once, and the top ten hold 25% to 35%. The TCR originated in a human donor in a cohort sampled during active COVID-19. The sample consisted of peripheral blood. The chain links TRBV19 to TRBJ2-2; 10 bases are shared with TRBD2. The CDR3 DNA follows: TGTGCCAGTAGTATAACGCCTAGCGGGGGAACCGGGGAGCTGTTTTTT. This codes for CASSITPSGGTGELFF. Full variable domain (missing parts from reference TRBV19 and TRBJ2-2): DGGITQSPKYLFRKEGQNVTLSCEQNLNHDAMYWYRQDPGQGLRLIYYSQIVNDFQKGDIAEGYSVSREKKESFPLTVTSAQKNPTAFYLCASSITPSGGTGELFFGEGSRLTVL.